This TCR beta chain was documented in a study of cytomegalovirus exposure and HLA in healthy donors. J was trimmed by 7 bases and V by 4 bases; bases with no gene match: 10. This CDR3 comprises 15 residues. Looked up from germline, CDR1 is MGHRA and CDR2 is YSYEKL. Clones were sequenced by immunoSEQ multiplex PCR, and TCRdb holds only the in-frame ones, with some missing. Altogether some 45,000 clones are present, more than 85% being singletons, with the ten largest covering 5.6%. The TCR comes from a man aged 18 to 30 in good health and CMV-seronegative. The material sequenced was PBMCs. V is TRBV4-1 and J is TRBJ2-7, with 10 bases matching TRBD1. CDR3 DNA sequence: TGCGCCAGCAGCCCTCGGGACAGGGGAATTCGGGAGCAGTACTTC. It is translated as CASSPRDRGIREQYF.